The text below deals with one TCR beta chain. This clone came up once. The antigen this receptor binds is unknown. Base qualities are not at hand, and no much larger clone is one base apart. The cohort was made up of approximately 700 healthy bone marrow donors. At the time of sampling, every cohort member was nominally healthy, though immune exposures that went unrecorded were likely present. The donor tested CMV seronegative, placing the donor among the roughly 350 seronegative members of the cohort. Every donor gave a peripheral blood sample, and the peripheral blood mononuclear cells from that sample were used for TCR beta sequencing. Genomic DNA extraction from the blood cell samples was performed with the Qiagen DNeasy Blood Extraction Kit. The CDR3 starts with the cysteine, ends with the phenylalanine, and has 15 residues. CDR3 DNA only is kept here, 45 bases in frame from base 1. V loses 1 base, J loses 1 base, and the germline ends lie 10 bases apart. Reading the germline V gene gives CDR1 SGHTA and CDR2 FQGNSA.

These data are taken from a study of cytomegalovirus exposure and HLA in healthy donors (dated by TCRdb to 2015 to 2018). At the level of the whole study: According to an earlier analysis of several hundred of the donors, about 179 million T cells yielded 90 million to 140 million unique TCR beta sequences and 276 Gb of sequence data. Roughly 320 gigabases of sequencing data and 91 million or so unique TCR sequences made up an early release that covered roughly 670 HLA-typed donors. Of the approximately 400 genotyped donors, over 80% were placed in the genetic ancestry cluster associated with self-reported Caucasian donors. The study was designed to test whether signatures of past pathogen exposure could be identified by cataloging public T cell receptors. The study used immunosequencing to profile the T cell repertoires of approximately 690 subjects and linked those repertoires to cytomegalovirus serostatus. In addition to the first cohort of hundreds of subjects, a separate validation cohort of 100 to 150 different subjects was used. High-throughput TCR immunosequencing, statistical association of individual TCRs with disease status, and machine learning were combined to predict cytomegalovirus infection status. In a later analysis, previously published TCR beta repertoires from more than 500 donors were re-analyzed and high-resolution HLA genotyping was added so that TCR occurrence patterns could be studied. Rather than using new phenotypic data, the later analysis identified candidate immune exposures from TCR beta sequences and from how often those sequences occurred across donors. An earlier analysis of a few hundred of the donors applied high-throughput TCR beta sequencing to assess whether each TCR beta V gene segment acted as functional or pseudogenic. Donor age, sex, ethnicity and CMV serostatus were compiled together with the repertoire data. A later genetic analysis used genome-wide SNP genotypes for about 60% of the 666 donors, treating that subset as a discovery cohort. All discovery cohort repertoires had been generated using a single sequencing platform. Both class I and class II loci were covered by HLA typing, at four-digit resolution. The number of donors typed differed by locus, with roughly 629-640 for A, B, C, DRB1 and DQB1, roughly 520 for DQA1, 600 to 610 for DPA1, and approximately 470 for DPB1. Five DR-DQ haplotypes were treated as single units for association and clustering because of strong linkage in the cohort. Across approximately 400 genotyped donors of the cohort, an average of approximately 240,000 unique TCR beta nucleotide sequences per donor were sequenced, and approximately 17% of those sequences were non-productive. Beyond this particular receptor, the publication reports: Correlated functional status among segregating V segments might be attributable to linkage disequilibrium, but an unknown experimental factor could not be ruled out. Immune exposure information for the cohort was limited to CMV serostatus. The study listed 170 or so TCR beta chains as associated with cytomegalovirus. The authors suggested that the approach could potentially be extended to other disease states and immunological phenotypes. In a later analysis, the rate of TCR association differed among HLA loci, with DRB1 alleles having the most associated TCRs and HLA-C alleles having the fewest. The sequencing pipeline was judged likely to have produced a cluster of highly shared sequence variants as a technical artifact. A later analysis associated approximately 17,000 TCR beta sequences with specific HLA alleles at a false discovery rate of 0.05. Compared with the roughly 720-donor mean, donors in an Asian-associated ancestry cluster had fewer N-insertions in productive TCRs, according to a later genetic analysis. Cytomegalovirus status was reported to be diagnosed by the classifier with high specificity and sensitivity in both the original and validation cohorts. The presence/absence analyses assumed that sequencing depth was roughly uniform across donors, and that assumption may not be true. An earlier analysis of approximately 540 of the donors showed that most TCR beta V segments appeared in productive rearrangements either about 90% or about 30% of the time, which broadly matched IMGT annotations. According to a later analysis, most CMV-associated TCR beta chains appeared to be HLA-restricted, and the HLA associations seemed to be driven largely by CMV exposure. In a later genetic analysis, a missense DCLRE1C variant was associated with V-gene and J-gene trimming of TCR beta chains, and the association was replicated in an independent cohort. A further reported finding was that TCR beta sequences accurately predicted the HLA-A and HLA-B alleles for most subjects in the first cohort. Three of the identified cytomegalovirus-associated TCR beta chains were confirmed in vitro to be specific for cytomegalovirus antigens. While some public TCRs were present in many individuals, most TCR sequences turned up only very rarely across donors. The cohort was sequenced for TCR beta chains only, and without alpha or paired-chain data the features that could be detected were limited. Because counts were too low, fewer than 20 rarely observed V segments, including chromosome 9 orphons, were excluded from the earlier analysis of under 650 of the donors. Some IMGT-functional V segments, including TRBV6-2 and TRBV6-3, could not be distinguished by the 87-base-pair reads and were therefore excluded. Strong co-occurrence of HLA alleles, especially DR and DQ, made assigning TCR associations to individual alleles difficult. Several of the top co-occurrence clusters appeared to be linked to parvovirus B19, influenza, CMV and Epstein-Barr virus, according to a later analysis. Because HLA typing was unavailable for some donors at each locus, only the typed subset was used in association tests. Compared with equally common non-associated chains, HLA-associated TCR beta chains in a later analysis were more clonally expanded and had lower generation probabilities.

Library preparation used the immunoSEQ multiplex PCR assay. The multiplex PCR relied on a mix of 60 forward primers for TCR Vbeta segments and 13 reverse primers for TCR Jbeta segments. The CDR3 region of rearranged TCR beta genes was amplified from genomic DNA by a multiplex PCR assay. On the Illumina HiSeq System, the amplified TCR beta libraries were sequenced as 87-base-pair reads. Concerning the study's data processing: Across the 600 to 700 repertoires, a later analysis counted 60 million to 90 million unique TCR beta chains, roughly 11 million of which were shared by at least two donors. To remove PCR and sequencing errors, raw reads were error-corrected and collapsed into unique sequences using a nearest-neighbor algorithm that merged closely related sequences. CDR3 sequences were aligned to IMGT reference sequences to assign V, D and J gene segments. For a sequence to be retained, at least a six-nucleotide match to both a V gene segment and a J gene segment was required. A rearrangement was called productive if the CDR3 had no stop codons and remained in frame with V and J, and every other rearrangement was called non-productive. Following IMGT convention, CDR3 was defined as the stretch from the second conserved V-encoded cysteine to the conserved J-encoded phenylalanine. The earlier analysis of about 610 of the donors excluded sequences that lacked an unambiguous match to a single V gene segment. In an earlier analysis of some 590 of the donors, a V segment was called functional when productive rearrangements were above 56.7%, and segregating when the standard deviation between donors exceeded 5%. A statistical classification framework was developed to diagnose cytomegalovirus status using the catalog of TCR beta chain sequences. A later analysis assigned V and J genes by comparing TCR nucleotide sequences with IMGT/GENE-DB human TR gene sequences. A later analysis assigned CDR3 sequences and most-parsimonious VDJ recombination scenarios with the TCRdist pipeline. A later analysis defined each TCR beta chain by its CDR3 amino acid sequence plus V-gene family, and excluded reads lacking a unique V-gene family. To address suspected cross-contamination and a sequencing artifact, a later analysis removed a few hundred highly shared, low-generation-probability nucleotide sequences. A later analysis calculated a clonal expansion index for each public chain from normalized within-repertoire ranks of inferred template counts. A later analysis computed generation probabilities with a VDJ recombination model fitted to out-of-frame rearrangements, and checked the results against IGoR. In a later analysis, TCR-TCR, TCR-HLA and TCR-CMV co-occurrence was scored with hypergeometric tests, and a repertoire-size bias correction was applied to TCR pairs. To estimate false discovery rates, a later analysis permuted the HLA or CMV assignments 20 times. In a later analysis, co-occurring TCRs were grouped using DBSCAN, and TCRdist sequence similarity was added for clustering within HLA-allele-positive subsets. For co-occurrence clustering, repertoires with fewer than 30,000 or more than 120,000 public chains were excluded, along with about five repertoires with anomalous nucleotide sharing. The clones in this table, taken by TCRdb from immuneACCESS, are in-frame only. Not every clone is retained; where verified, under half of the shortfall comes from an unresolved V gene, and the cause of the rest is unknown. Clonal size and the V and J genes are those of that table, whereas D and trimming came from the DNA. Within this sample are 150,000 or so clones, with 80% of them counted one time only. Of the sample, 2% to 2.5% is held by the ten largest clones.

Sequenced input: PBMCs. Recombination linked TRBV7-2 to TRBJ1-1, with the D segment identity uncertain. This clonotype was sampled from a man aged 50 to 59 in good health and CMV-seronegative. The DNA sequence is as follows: TGTGCCAGCAGCTTAGGAGCCCTAAGGAACACTGAAGCTTTCTTT. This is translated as CASSLGALRNTEAFF.